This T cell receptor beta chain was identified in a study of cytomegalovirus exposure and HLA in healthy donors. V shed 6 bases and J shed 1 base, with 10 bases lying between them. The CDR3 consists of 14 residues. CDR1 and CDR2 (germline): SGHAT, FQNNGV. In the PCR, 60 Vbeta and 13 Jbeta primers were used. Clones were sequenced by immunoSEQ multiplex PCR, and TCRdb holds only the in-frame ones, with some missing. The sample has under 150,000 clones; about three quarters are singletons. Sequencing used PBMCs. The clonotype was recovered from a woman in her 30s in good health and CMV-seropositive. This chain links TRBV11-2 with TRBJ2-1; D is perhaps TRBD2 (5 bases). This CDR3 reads CASRTSGSYNEQFF. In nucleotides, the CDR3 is TGTGCCAGCAGAACCAGCGGTTCCTACAATGAGCAGTTCTTC.